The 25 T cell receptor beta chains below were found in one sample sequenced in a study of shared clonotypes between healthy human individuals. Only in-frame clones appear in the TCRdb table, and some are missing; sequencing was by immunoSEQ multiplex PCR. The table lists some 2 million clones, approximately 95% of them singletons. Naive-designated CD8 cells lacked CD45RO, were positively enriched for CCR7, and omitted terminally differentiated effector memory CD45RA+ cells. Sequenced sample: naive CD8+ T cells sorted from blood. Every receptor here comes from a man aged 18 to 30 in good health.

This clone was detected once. The CDR3 sequence is CASSQEEGGTDTQYF. The CDR3 bases are TGCGCCAGCAGCCAAGAAGAAGGCGGAACAGATACGCAGTATTTT. V usage is TRBV4-3 and J usage is TRBJ2-3; D uncertain. V gave up 0 bases and J gave up 3 bases, with 10 bases separating them. This CDR3 region has 15 residues. CDR1 is LGHNA and CDR2 is YSLEER in the germline V gene.

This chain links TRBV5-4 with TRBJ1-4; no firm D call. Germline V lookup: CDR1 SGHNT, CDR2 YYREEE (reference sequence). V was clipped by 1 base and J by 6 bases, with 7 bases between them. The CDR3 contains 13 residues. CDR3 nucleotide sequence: TGTGCCAGCAGCTTGAGTCGGGATGAAAAACTGTTTTTT. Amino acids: CASSLSRDEKLFF.

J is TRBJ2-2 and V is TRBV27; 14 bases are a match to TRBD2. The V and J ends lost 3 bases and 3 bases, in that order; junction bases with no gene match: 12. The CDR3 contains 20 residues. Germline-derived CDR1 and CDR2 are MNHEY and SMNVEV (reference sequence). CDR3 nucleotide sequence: TGTGCCAGCAGTTTGTCACCGGGACTAGCGGGAGTGACGGACACCGGGGAGCTGTTTTTT. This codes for CASSLSPGLAGVTDTGELFF.

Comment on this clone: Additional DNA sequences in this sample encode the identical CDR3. The CDR3 sequence is CSVSGQSTDTQYF. The CDR3, as DNA: TGCAGCGTCTCGGGACAGAGCACAGATACGCAGTATTTT. This chain connects TRBV29-1 to TRBJ2-3; TRBD1 matches at 7 bases. Losses at the gene ends were 6 bases for V and 0 bases for J; bases not matched to a gene: 3. The length of the CDR3 is 13 residues. Per the germline V gene, CDR1 is SQVTM and CDR2 is ANQGSEA.

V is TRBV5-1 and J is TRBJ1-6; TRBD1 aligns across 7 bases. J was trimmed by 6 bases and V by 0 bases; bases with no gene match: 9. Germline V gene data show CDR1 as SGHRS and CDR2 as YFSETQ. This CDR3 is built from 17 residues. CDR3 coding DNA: TGCGCCAGCAGCTTGGCCGAGATACAGGGGCTTAATTCACCCCTCCACTTT. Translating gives CASSLAEIQGLNSPLHF. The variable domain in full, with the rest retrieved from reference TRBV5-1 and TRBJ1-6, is KAGVTQTPRYLIKTRGQQVTLSCSPISGHRSVSWYQQTPGQGLQFLFEYFSETQRNKGNFPGRFSGRQFSNSRSEMNVSTLELGDSALYLCASSLAEIQGLNSPLHFGNGTRLTVT.

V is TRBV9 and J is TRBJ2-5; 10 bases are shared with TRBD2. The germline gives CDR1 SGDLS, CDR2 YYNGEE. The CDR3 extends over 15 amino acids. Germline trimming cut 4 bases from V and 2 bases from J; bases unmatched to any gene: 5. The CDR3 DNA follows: TGTGCCAGCAGCACCCTAGCGGGGGAGCAAGAGACCCAGTACTTC. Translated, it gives CASSTLAGEQETQYF.

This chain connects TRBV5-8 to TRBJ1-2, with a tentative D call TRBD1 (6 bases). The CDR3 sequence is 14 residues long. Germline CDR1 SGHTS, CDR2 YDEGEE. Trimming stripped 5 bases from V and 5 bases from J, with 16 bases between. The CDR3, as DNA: TGTGCCAGCAGAAACCTAGACAGGCCGTATGGCTACACCTTC. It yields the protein CASRNLDRPYGYTF.

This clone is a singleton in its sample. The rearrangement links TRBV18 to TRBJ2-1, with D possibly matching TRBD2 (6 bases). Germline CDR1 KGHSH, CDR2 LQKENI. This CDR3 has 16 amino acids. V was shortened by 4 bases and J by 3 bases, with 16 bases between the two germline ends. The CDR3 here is CASSLAGGRGYNEQFF. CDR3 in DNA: TGTGCCAGCTCACTCGCCGGGGGTAGGGGCTACAATGAGCAGTTCTTC.

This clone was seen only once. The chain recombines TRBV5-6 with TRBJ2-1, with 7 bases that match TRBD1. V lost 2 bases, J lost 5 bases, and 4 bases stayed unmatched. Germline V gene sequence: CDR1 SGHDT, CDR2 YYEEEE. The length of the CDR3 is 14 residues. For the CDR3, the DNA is TGTGCCAGCAGCTTCGGACAGGAGAACAATGAGCAGTTCTTC. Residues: CASSFGQENNEQFF.

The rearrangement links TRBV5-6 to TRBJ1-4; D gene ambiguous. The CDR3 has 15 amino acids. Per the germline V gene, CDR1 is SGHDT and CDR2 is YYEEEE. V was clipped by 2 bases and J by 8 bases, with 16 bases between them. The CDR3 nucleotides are TGTGCCAGCAGCTTTCAGGATGCGGAGAAAGAAAAACTGTTTTTT. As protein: CASSFQDAEKEKLFF.

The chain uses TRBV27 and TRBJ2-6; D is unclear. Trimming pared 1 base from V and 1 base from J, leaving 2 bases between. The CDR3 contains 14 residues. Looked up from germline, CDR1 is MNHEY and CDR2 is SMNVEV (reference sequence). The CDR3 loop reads CASSLWSGANVLTF. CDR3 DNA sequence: TGTGCCAGCAGTTTATGGTCTGGGGCCAACGTCCTGACTTTC. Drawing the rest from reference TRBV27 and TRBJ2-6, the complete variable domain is EAQVTQNPRYLITVTGKKLTVTCSQNMNHEYMSWYRQDPGLGLRQIYYSMNVEVTDKGDVPEGYKVSRKEKRNFPLILESPSPNQTSLYFCASSLWSGANVLTFGAGSRLTVL.

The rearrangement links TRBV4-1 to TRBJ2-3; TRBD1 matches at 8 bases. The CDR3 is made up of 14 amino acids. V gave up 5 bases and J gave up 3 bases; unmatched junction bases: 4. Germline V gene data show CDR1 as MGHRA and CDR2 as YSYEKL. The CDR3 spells CASSSGQGTDTQYF. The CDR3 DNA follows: TGCGCCAGCAGCTCCGGACAGGGTACAGATACGCAGTATTTT.

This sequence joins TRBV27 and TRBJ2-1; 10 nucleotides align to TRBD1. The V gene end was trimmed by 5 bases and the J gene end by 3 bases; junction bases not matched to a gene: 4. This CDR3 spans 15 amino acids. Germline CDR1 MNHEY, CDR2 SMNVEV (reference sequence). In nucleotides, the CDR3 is TGTGCCAGCAGTCCAGGGACAGGGGACTACAATGAGCAGTTCTTC. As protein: CASSPGTGDYNEQFF.

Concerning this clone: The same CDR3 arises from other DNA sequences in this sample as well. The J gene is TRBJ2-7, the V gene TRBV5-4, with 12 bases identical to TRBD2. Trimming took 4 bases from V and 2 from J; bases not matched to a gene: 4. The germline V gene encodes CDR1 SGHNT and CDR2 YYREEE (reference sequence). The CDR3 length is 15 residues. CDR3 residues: CASSLGLAGTYEQYF. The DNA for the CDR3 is TGTGCCAGCAGCCTGGGACTAGCGGGCACCTACGAGCAGTACTTC.

DNA of the CDR3: TGTGCCAGCAGCCCGCGGGGGGCCCTAACAGATACGCAGTATTTT. Its protein is CASSPRGALTDTQYF. The J gene is TRBJ2-3, the V gene TRBV5-4; 8 nucleotides line up with TRBD2. Looked up from germline, CDR1 is SGHNT and CDR2 is YYREEE (reference sequence). The CDR3 consists of 15 residues. With 4 bases clipped from V and 3 bases from J, the junction kept 7 bases outside the gene matches.

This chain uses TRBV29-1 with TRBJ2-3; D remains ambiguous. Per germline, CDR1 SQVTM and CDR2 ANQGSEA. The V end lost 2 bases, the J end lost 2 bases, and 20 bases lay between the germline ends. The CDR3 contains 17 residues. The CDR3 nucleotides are TGCAGCGTTGAATCCTCAAAACCCTGGGTCTTCACAGATACGCAGTATTTT. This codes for CSVESSKPWVFTDTQYF.

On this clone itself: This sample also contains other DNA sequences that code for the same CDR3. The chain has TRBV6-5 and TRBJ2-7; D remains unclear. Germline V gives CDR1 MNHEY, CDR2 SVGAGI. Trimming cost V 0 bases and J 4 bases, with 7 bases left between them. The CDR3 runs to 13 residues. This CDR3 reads CASSYSTGYEQYF. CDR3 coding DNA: TGTGCCAGCAGTTACTCGACCGGATACGAGCAGTACTTC.

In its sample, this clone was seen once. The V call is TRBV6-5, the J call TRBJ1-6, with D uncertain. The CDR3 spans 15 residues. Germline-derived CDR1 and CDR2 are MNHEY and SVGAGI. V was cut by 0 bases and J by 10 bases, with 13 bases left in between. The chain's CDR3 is CASSYSRDSRSPLHF. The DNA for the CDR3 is TGTGCCAGCAGTTACTCGAGAGATTCAAGGTCACCCCTCCACTTT.

This CDR3 is CASTPTGQTNYEQYF. The CDR3 nucleotides are TGTGCCAGCACCCCCACGGGACAGACTAACTACGAGCAGTACTTC. The V call is TRBV6-1, the J call TRBJ2-7; 7 nucleotides line up with TRBD1. The germline gives CDR1 MNHNS, CDR2 SASEGT. The CDR3 runs to 15 residues. Germline trimming cut 7 bases from V and 3 bases from J; bases unmatched to any gene: 12.

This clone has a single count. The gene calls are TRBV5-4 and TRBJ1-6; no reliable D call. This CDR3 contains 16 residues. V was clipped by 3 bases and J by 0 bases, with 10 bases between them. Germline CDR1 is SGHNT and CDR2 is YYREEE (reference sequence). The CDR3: CASSSFGSSYNSPLHF. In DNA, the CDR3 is TGTGCCAGCAGCTCCTTTGGGAGCTCCTATAATTCACCCCTCCACTTT.

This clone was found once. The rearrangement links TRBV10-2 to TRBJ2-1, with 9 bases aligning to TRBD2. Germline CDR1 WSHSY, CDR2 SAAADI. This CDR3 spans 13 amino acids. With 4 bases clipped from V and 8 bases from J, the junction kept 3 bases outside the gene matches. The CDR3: CASSVVAGDEQFF. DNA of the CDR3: TGCGCCAGCAGTGTAGTAGCGGGGGATGAGCAGTTCTTC.

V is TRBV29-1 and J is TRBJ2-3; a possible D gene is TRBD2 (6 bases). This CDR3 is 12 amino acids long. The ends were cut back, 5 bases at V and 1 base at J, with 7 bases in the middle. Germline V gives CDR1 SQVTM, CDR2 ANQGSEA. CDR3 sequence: CSVPSGTDTQYF. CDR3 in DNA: TGCAGCGTTCCTAGCGGCACAGATACGCAGTATTTT.

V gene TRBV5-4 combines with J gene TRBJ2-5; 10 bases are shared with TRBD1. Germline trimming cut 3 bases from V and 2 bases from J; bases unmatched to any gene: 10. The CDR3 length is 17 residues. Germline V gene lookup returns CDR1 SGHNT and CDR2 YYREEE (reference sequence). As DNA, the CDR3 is TGTGCCAGCAGCTGGGGACCCGGGACAGGGGAACAAGAGACCCAGTACTTC. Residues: CASSWGPGTGEQETQYF.

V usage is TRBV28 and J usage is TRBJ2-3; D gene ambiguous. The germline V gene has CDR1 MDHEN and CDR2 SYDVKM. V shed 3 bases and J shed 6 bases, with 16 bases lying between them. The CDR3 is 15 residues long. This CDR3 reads CASSLAKVPPDTQYF. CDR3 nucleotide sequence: TGTGCCAGCAGTTTGGCTAAAGTCCCCCCCGATACGCAGTATTTT.

CDR3: CASSPQGFENEKLFF. The CDR3, as DNA: TGTGCCAGCAGCCCACAGGGTTTTGAGAATGAAAAACTGTTTTTT. The chain carries TRBV9 and TRBJ1-4; tentative D call: TRBD1 (6 bases). Trimming shortened V by 4 bases and J by 5 bases, and 15 bases separated the two germline ends. CDR3 size: 15 residues. Germline CDR1 and CDR2: SGDLS and YYNGEE.